Given below is one T cell receptor (beta chain) in context. Its target is unknown. The assay was immunoSEQ multiplex PCR, and TCRdb's table has in-frame clones only and misses some. The sample has about 8,000 clones, roughly 79% seen once. The CDR3 is made up of 16 amino acids. Per the germline V gene, CDR1 is MNHNY and CDR2 is SVGAGI (reference sequence). With V trimmed by 0 bases and J by 5 bases, 7 bases remained unmatched. The data derive from a study of chemoradiotherapy in HPV16-positive cancers. Background on the study: Functional T-cell assays on a couple of HPV16-positive patients' cells defined candidate HPV-specific clones and common TCR motifs. Study observations and caveats: The functional HPV-specific definition rests on just a couple of HPV16-positive patients. Non-HPV-specific T cells did not expand in tumors during treatment, whereas candidate HPV-specific clones and E7-related motifs did.

V and J are TRBV6-6 and TRBJ2-3, with 8 bases aligning to TRBD1. Specimen collection occurred from a patient who underwent chemoradiotherapy. This sequence was found in a human donor with HPV-associated anogenital cancer. The DNA for the CDR3 is TGTGCCAGCAGTTACTCGCCCAGGGGGCCTGGAGATACGCAGTATTTT. Its translation is CASSYSPRGPGDTQYF.